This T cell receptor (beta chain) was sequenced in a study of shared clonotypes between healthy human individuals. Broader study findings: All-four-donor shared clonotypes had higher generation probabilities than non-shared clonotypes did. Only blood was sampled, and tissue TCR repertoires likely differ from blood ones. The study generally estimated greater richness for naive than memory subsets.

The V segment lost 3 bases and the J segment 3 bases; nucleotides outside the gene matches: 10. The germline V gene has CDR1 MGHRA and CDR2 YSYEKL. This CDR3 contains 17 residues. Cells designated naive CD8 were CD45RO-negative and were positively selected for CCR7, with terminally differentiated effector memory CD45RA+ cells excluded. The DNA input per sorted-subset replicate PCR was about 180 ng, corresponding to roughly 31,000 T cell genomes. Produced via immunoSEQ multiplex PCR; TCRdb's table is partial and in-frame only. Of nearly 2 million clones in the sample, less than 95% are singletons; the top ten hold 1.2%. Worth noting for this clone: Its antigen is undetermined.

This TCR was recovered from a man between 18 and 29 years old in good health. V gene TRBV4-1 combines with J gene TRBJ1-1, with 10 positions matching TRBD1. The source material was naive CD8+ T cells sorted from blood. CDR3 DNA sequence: TGCGCCAGCAGCCACGATACCGACAGGGGGCTTGACACTGAAGCTTTCTTT. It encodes CASSHDTDRGLDTEAFF.